A selection of T cell receptor beta chains follows, all from one sample in a study of OX40 agonist ivuxolimab in advanced cancers. Profiled with immunoSEQ multiplex PCR; TCRdb holds only in-frame clones, not every one. Seen here are some 43,000 clones, approximately 86% observed once, and the top ten hold more than 12%. The starting material was CD4+ or CD8+ T cells sorted from blood, obtained in a trial of the OX40 agonist ivuxolimab. These receptors originate from an adult with an advanced solid tumor such as melanoma, head and neck, liver or kidney cancer. CDR3s leave out the opening cysteine and the closing phenylalanine or tryptophan. The order of the fields is J gene, clone size, V gene, CDR3 protein. Clone size is not always given. Where it is, it says once, few, many or a class for expanded clones.

TRBJ2-3,.,TRBV5-6,ASSLSSGGQDTQY
TRBJ1-2,.,TRBV30,AWNLDGDGYT
TRBJ2-6,.,TRBV28,ASSSSKTGGAGANVLT
TRBJ2-3,.,TRBV5-6,ASRTSGTTDTQY
TRBJ2-2,.,TRBV10-3,AISEAVETPTPSNTGELF
TRBJ2-1,.,TRBV19,ASSTYRGPNNEQF
TRBJ2-3,once,TRBV9,ASSVLAGGTDTQY
TRBJ1-1,.,TRBV11-2,ASSLITTEAF
TRBJ1-2,.,TRBV4-1,ASSPDYEGLT
TRBJ2-7,large,TRBV19,ASSTLGEQY
TRBJ1-1,.,TRBV19,ASSIFGLSGENTEAF
TRBJ1-2,.,TRBV27,ASGAGGFLGYT
TRBJ2-7,.,TRBV5-4,ASRNRGNEQY
TRBJ2-3,.,TRBV29-1,SVRSGATQY
TRBJ2-1,once,TRBV4-3,ASSQGTSTGDEQF
TRBJ2-7,.,TRBV2,ASSGVTGDPYEQY
TRBJ1-5,once,TRBV28,ASSFLGGNQPQH
TRBJ1-4,once,TRBV5-8,ASSLGQGREKLF
TRBJ2-1,.,TRBV7-5,VRSPGFRRGGNNEQF
TRBJ2-5,.,TRBV13,ASSPRGVTGNQETQY
TRBJ1-5,.,TRBV19,ASSWTGGALSNQPQH
TRBJ2-7,.,TRBV7-2,ASSLYTSVSYEQY
TRBJ1-4,.,TRBV7-8,ASRPETNSNEKLF
TRBJ2-3,few,TRBV7-2,ASSGPHINPTQY
TRBJ2-7,.,TRBV5-5,ASSLAASYEQY
TRBJ1-1,.,TRBV19,ASSTGLLEAF
TRBJ2-1,.,TRBV9,ASSVGQGNEQF
TRBJ2-1,few,TRBV9,ASSGTGIYNEQF
TRBJ1-2,.,TRBV2,ASSEKSYGYT
TRBJ2-7,.,TRBV18,ASSEAYEQY
TRBJ1-1,.,TRBV15,ATSRDPGTGHPTVRTEAF
TRBJ2-1,.,TRBV5-1,ASSLDRAHNEQF
TRBJ2-5,.,TRBV5-4,ASSYGQEETQY
TRBJ1-2,.,TRBV6-6,ASRDFGYT
TRBJ2-3,.,TRBV27,ASFSVGAVDTQY
TRBJ1-1,.,TRBV15,ATSGPENTEAF